These 8 T cell receptor beta chains came from one sample sequenced in a study of response to subunit inactivated influenza vaccine. One entry per CDR3 protein results from TCRdb running MiXCR on the RT-PCR reads. The sample holds a few hundred thousand distinct CDR3 sequences; 9.5% to 15% are singletons and the top ten take 7.8%. The material sequenced was non-naive T cells sorted from PBMCs, taken 14 to 15 days before vaccination. These receptors all stem from a man aged 50 to 59 who received an inactivated influenza vaccine.

In its sample, this clonotype was seen many times. The chain combines TRBV15 with TRBJ2-2; 9 bases align to TRBD1. The V and J ends lost 5 bases and 1 base, in that order; junction bases with no gene match: 2. Germline values: CDR1 LNHNV, CDR2 YYDKDF (reference sequence). The CDR3 loop spans 15 amino acids. CDR3 sequence (DNA): TGTGCCACCAGCGAGGGACAGGGGAACACCGGGGAGCTGTTTTTT. Translation gives CATSEGQGNTGELFF.

This clonotype was seen repeatedly, ten times or more. The chain joins TRBV7-2 to TRBJ1-3; 8 positions match TRBD1. The germline V gene has CDR1 SGHTA and CDR2 FQGNSA. Trimming at V came to 1 base and at J to 4 bases, leaving 3 bases not matched to a gene. This CDR3 spans 15 amino acids. The CDR3 DNA follows: TGTGCCAGCAGCTTAGAGACAGGGGCAGGAAACACCATATATTTT. Its translation is CASSLETGAGNTIYF.

The chain carries TRBV5-1 and TRBJ2-5; 7 nucleotides align to TRBD1. Looked up from germline, CDR1 is SGHRS and CDR2 is YFSETQ. J lost 5 bases, V lost 5 bases, and 9 bases had no gene match. The CDR3 consists of 14 residues. The CDR3 region is CASSQQGVWETQYF. The CDR3 DNA follows: TGCGCCAGCAGTCAGCAGGGGGTTTGGGAGACCCAGTACTTC.

This clonotype was counted many times. This chain joins TRBV7-9 and TRBJ2-1, with 9 bases identical to TRBD2. J gave up 3 bases and V 5 bases, and 8 bases lay outside the gene matches. Germline lookup yields CDR1 SEHNR and CDR2 FQNEAQ (reference sequence). CDR3 length equals 16 residues. The CDR3: CASSGIAGANYNEQFF. Here the CDR3 DNA reads TGTGCCAGCAGCGGAATAGCGGGGGCCAACTACAATGAGCAGTTCTTC. The full variable domain, in which reference TRBV7-9 and TRBJ2-1 provide the parts outside the CDR3, is DTGVSQNPRHKITKRGQNVTFRCDPISEHNRLYWYRQTLGQGPEFLTYFQNEAQLEKSRLLSDRFSAERPKGSFSTLEIQRTEQGDSAMYLCASSGIAGANYNEQFFGPGTRLTVL.

This clonotype was counted between two and nine times. The chain uses TRBV4-1 and TRBJ2-3, with D hard to call. CDR1 and CDR2 from the germline V gene are MGHRA and YSYEKL. V shed 2 bases and J shed 0 bases, with 15 bases lying between them. The CDR3 extends over 17 amino acids. CDR3 in amino acids: CASSQYAGSSSTDTQYF. The CDR3 nucleotides read TGCGCCAGCAGCCAATATGCAGGATCCTCTAGCACAGATACGCAGTATTTT.

This sequence joins TRBV7-2 and TRBJ2-2; D unclear. The CDR3 covers 16 residues. Germline CDR1 SGHTA, CDR2 FQGNSA. V dropped 3 bases and J dropped 4 bases, with 15 bases sitting between them. CDR3 region: CASSFQSLRATGELFF. CDR3 nucleotide sequence: TGTGCCAGCAGCTTTCAGAGTTTACGAGCCACCGGGGAGCTGTTTTTT. Together with reference TRBV7-2 and TRBJ2-2, the CDR3 gives the full variable domain: GAGVSQSPSNKVTEKGKDVELRCDPISGHTALYWYRQSLGQGLEFLIYFQGNSAPDKSGLPSDRFSAERTGGSVSTLTIQRTQQEDSAVYLCASSFQSLRATGELFFGEGSRLTVL.

The CDR3 bases are TGTGCCAGCAGCTCATTGGCACACAGGGGGCCCAACGAGCAGTACTTC. Its translation is CASSSLAHRGPNEQYF. The rearrangement links TRBV11-2 to TRBJ2-7; 9 nucleotides line up with TRBD1. CDR3 length: 16 residues. The germline gives CDR1 SGHAT, CDR2 FQNNGV. V dropped 4 bases and J dropped 5; count of bases not matched to a gene: 12.

The chain has TRBV6-2 or TRBV6-3 and TRBJ1-2; maybe TRBD1 (5 bases). The ends were cut back, 2 bases at V and 0 bases at J, with 13 bases in the middle. Germline-derived CDR1 and CDR2 are MNHEY and SVGEGT. The CDR3 consists of 16 residues. The CDR3: CASSYRVGDPNYGYTF. In nucleotides, the CDR3 is TGTGCCAGCAGTTACCGAGTGGGGGATCCTAACTATGGCTACACCTTC.